This T cell receptor beta chain is drawn from a study of T cell repertoires in cytomegalovirus infection. Study summary: Matching HLA type, along with CMV infection, was indicated by public TCR beta signatures.

Overall study findings and caveats: Summed frequency of shared TCR beta families picked out CMV carriers who also had the relevant HLA.

As concerns this clonotype: What it recognizes is unknown. One base away lies a much larger clone, so this may be a sequencing read error.

TCRdb reprocessed the reads via MiXCR and lists one record per CDR3 protein. The profile shows 20,000 or so distinct CDR3 sequences, approximately 22% of them singletons. The germline CDR1 and CDR2 sequences are SGHTA and FQGNSA. Trimming at V came to 4 bases and at J to 2 bases, leaving 7 bases not matched to a gene. The CDR3 extends over 15 amino acids. The sample was CD8+ T cells from cultured PBMCs, taken from culture after CMV antigen stimulation. The rearrangement joins TRBV7-2 to TRBJ2-5, with TRBD1 matching 7 bases. The receptor comes from a human donor in good health (CMV status not recorded). Some clones in this sample may be carry-over from other donors' samples. CDR3 sequence reads: CASSSPTGTQETQYF. The CDR3 DNA reads TGTGCCAGCAGCTCACCGACAGGGACGCAAGAGACCCAGTACTTC.